This is a list of T cell receptor beta chains from one sample in a study of shared clonotypes between healthy human individuals. Using immunoSEQ multiplex PCR, the repertoire was profiled, and TCRdb retains in-frame clones only, with some absent. The sample shows some 350,000 clones, around 67% of them seen only once. Sequencing was carried out using memory CD4+ T cells sorted from blood. The receptor source for this set is a man aged 25-45 years in good health. CDR3s include the opening cysteine and the closing phenylalanine or tryptophan. A D gene is named only where the DNA matches it firmly. Some rows have no size entry. The others give once, few or many, or a class for an expanded clone.

>.|TRBV25-1|TRBD1|TRBJ1-2
CASWRTGGDGYTF
TGTGCCAGCTGGAGGACAGGGGGGGATGGCTACACCTTC
>.|TRBV2|.|TRBJ1-4
CASSSGAFNEKLFF
TGTGCCAGCAGCTCAGGGGCCTTTAATGAAAAACTGTTTTTT
>.|TRBV6-5|.|TRBJ2-4
CASSSDPKNIQYF
TGTGCCAGCAGTTCAGACCCGAAAAACATTCAGTACTTC
>.|TRBV5-6|.|TRBJ2-7
CASSFKTPPYEQYF
TGTGCCAGCAGCTTCAAGACACCCCCCTACGAGCAGTACTTC
>.|TRBV18|.|TRBJ1-4
CASSPVGSSNEKLFF
TGTGCCAGCTCACCAGTCGGGTCATCTAATGAAAAACTGTTTTTT
>many|TRBV2|.|TRBJ1-6
CASSVSQLNSPLHF
TGTGCCAGCAGTGTGTCGCAGTTGAATTCACCCCTCCACTTT
>.|TRBV21-1|.|TRBJ2-2
CASSKEGDRANTGELFF
TGTGCCAGCAGCAAAGAGGGGGACAGGGCGAACACCGGGGAGCTGTTTTTT
>.|TRBV7-9|TRBD1|TRBJ2-5
CASSLGLGQGKGETQYF
TGTGCCAGCAGCTTAGGACTTGGACAGGGGAAAGGAGAGACCCAGTACTTC
>few|TRBV28|.|TRBJ2-7
CASSYRYEQYF
TGTGCCAGCAGCTACCGGTACGAGCAGTACTTC
>.|TRBV5-6|TRBD2|TRBJ2-7
CASSSTGLAREQYF
TGTGCCAGCAGCTCCACCGGACTAGCGAGGGAGCAGTACTTC
>once|TRBV20-1|.|TRBJ2-3
CSEQSTDTQYF
TGCAGTGAGCAGAGCACAGATACGCAGTATTTT
>.|TRBV7-2|TRBD1|TRBJ1-1
CASNGQGTNTEAFF
TGTGCCAGCAACGGACAGGGGACGAACACTGAAGCTTTCTTT
>.|TRBV2|.|TRBJ1-2
CASSLTTEANYGYTF
TGTGCCAGCAGTTTAACCACAGAAGCTAACTATGGCTACACCTTC
>.|TRBV4-1|.|TRBJ1-2
CASSQERGQTRIYGYTF
TGCGCCAGCAGCCAAGAAAGAGGCCAGACGAGGATCTATGGCTACACCTTC
>.|TRBV7-7|TRBD2|TRBJ2-5
CASSLGAGVEETQYF
TGTGCTAGCAGCCTGGGAGCGGGAGTAGAAGAGACCCAGTACTTC
>.|TRBV4-2|TRBD1|TRBJ2-2
CASSRQGGFIAGELFF
TGTGCCAGCAGCCGACAGGGGGGTTTTATCGCCGGGGAGCTGTTTTTT
>.|TRBV27|.|TRBJ2-2
CASSTRGTGELFF
TGTGCCAGCAGCACTAGGGGCACCGGGGAGCTGTTTTTT
>many|TRBV18|.|TRBJ2-1
CASSPTGDEQFF
TGTGCCAGCTCTCCCACCGGTGATGAGCAGTTCTTC
>.|TRBV28|TRBD1|TRBJ2-7
CASSPAGTGIYEQYF
TGTGCCAGCAGTCCGGCCGGGACAGGGATTTACGAGCAGTACTTC
>.|TRBV5-8|.|TRBJ2-1
CASSLSASLNNEQFF
TGTGCCAGCAGCTTGTCGGCTAGCTTAAACAATGAGCAGTTCTTC
>.|TRBV25-1|.|TRBJ2-1
CASSEFGRNNEQFF
TGTGCCAGCAGTGAATTCGGGCGGAACAATGAGCAGTTCTTC
>.|TRBV5-1|TRBD1|TRBJ2-3
CASSLAVGTGTDTQYF
TGCGCCAGCAGCTTGGCTGTAGGGACAGGCACAGATACGCAGTATTTT
>.|TRBV5-1|.|TRBJ2-1
CASSLATGPEQFF
TGCGCCAGCAGCTTGGCCACGGGGCCGGAGCAGTTCTTC
>.|TRBV6-5|.|TRBJ2-1
CASSLLGPGDEQFF
TGTGCCAGCAGCCTTTTGGGGCCGGGTGATGAGCAGTTCTTC
>.|TRBV5-1|TRBD1|TRBJ2-7
CASSSEGDRGSYEQYF
TGCGCCAGCAGTTCTGAGGGGGACAGGGGGTCCTACGAGCAGTACTTC
>.|TRBV5-1|.|TRBJ2-2
CASSLLPRGTDTGELFF
TGCGCCAGCAGCTTGCTACCGCGGGGAACGGACACCGGGGAGCTGTTTTTT
>.|TRBV9|TRBD1|TRBJ1-2
CASSTTQGGSGNGYTF
TGTGCCAGCAGCACTACGCAGGGGGGCTCTGGTAATGGCTACACCTTC
>few|TRBV6-1|.|TRBJ2-7
CASGKQGGSSYEQYF
TGTGCCAGCGGTAAGCAGGGGGGTTCGTCCTACGAGCAGTACTTC
>few|TRBV6-5|.|TRBJ1-1
CASKPSLGRPEAFF
TGTGCCAGCAAACCCTCATTGGGGCGGCCTGAAGCTTTCTTT
>.|TRBV6-5|TRBD2|TRBJ2-7
CASLSSGSHEQYF
TGTGCCAGCCTGTCTAGCGGGAGCCACGAGCAGTACTTC
>.|TRBV19|.|TRBJ2-7
CASSIGDMAFEQYF
TGTGCCAGTAGTATCGGGGACATGGCCTTCGAGCAGTACTTC
>once|TRBV2|.|TRBJ1-4
CASSDTGVNEKLFF
TGTGCCAGCAGTGATACGGGGGTTAATGAAAAACTGTTTTTT